This T cell receptor (beta chain) was retrieved from a study of Graves' ophthalmopathy and Graves' hyperthyroidism. In its sample, this clonotype was seen many times. The target antigen is unknown. Study-wide points: Using a 13-signature model, the authors split ophthalmopathy from stable hyperthyroidism, with 85% to 90% sensitivity and approximately 81% specificity.

For repertoire sequencing, the TCR beta CDR3 regions were amplified from RNA transcripts. HTBI primers primed a first-round RT-PCR, and a second-round multiplex PCR followed. TCRdb itself ran the multiplex PCR reads through MiXCR, one entry per CDR3 protein. The sample yields about 550,000 distinct CDR3 sequences, roughly 39% seen once. Diagnoses were established from clinical symptoms, serum thyroxine, TRAb, thyroid ultrasound and orbital computed tomography. The ends were cut back, 1 base at V and 5 bases at J, with 15 bases in the middle. The CDR3 consists of 15 residues. Germline CDR1 is SGHTS and CDR2 is YDEGEE.

This clonotype was obtained from an adult man with Graves' hyperthyroidism. The specimen was peripheral blood or thyroid tissue (not recorded which). The rearrangement uses TRBV5-8 and TRBJ2-5; D might be TRBD1 (6 bases). DNA for the CDR3: TGTGCCAGCAGCTTGTCAGGGGATGAGTTCGAGACCCAGTACTTC. It encodes CASSLSGDEFETQYF.